The 4 T cell receptor beta chains reported below all come from one sample, sequenced in a study of T cells in Graves' hyperthyroidism and ophthalmopathy. RNA transcripts provided the source from which TCR beta CDR3 regions were amplified. In the first-round RT-PCR of the TCR CDR3, the HTBI primer set was used. TCRdb re-called the multiplex PCR reads through MiXCR, storing one row per CDR3 protein. In the table there are around 600,000 distinct CDR3 sequences, 14% of which are singletons. The specimen sequenced was blood. These receptors all come from a woman aged 18-35 years with Graves' ophthalmopathy.

This clonotype was found many times. The J gene is TRBJ1-1, the V gene TRBV12-3 or TRBV12-4; 7 nucleotides line up with TRBD1. The CDR3 sequence is 14 residues long. The trim removed 5 bases at V and 5 bases at J, leaving 8 bases unmatched. The CDR3 DNA sequence: TGTGCCAGCAGTCGTACAGGGGCTGAGACTGAAGCTTTCTTT. Amino acid sequence: CASSRTGAETEAFF.

This chain links TRBV20-1 with TRBJ2-3, with 11 bases that match TRBD2. V lost 6 bases, J lost 0 bases, and 8 bases stayed unmatched. CDR1 is DFQATT, CDR2 SNEGSKA, per germline (reference sequence). The CDR3 extends over 16 amino acids. CDR3 region: CSARIAGGGSTDTQYF. The CDR3 DNA reads TGCAGTGCGAGAATAGCGGGAGGGGGGAGCACAGATACGCAGTATTTT.

This clonotype has a count of ten or more. The V and J genes are TRBV28 and TRBJ2-4, with D hard to call. Germline V gives CDR1 MDHEN, CDR2 SYDVKM. Trimming pared 4 bases from V and 1 base from J, leaving 20 bases between. The CDR3 has 18 amino acids. In DNA, the CDR3 is TGTGCCAGCAGTTCGAATACCGCGACGTATATGGCCAAAAACATTCAGTACTTC. Translating it yields CASSSNTATYMAKNIQYF. Filled out from reference TRBV28 and TRBJ2-4, the complete variable domain reads DVKVTQSSRYLVKRTGEKVFLECVQDMDHENMFWYRQDPGLGLRLIYFSYDVKMKEKGDIPEGYSVSREKKERFSLILESASTNQTSMYLCASSSNTATYMAKNIQYFGAGTRLSVL.

In this sample, this clonotype turned up many times. The chain has TRBV5-6 and TRBJ2-1; TRBD1 might be the D (5 bases). Trimming stripped 6 bases from V and 6 bases from J, with 16 bases between. Germline assignment: CDR1 SGHDT and CDR2 YYEEEE. This CDR3 spans 14 amino acids. CDR3 residues: CASISGHRINEQFF. The CDR3 DNA reads TGTGCCAGCATCTCCGGCCACAGGATCAATGAGCAGTTCTTC. Variable domain in full (rest from reference TRBV5-6 and TRBJ2-1): DAGVTQSPTHLIKTRGQQVTLRCSPKSGHDTVSWYQQALGQGPQFIFQYYEEEERQRGNFPDRFSGHQFPNYSSELNVNALLLGDSALYLCASISGHRINEQFFGPGTRLTVL.